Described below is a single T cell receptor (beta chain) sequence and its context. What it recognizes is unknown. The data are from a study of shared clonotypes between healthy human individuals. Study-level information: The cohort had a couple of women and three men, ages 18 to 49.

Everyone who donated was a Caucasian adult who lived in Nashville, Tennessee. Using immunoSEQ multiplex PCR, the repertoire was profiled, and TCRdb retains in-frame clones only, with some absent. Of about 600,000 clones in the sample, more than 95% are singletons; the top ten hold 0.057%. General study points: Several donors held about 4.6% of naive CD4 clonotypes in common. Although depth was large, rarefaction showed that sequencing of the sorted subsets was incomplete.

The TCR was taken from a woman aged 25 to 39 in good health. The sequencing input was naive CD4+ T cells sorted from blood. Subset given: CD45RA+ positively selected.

CDR3 sequence: CASSLYYNTIYF. The CDR3 DNA reads TGTGCCAGCAGTTTATACTATAACACCATATATTTT. This chain uses TRBV28 with TRBJ1-3, with D hard to call. Germline values: CDR1 MDHEN, CDR2 SYDVKM. This CDR3 spans 12 amino acids. Trimming shortened V by 1 base and J by 7 bases, and 5 bases separated the two germline ends.